These 28 T cell receptor beta chains came from one sample sequenced in a study of human T cells and chemical hapten exposure. Time point defined: pre-sensitization, week 0. Sample treatment: therapeutic diphenylcyclopropenone sensitization with weekly scalp DPC. MiXCR, applied by TCRdb to the RACE reads, yields one record per CDR3 protein. The sample records some 84,000 distinct CDR3 sequences, 8.5% being singletons. Here the sequenced sample was whole blood, taken in connection with sensitization to the hapten diphenylcyclopropenone (DPC). The receptors were sampled from a middle-aged man with alopecia areata. Some clones in this sample may be carry-over from other donors' samples.

This clonotype was counted ten times or more. The chain employs TRBV6-1 and TRBJ1-5; D is perhaps TRBD1 (5 bases). From germline, CDR1 is MNHNS and CDR2 SASEGT. The V gene lost 7 bases and the J gene lost 4 bases, with 8 bases spanning the gap. This CDR3 region has 12 residues. This chain's CDR3 is CASIGANQPQHF. In DNA form, the CDR3 reads TGTGCCAGCATCGGGGCAAATCAGCCCCAGCATTTT.

This clonotype was picked up a small number of times. This chain links TRBV7-8 with TRBJ2-3; D assignment may be TRBD1 or TRBD2 (5 bases each). Germline V gene lookup returns CDR1 SGHVS and CDR2 FQNEAQ. This CDR3 is 17 amino acids long. Deletions cut 1 base from V and 3 bases from J, with 17 bases between. In DNA, the CDR3 is TGTGCCAGCAGCTTAGACAGGTCGGGGTCCAGGACAGATACGCAGTATTTT. This translates into CASSLDRSGSRTDTQYF.

The chain has TRBV28 and TRBJ2-7; possible D gene TRBD2, 7 bases. The CDR3 runs to 14 residues. In germline, CDR1 is MDHEN, CDR2 SYDVKM. V lost 3 bases to trimming and J lost 3 bases, with 12 bases between them. For the CDR3, the DNA is TGTGCCAGCAGTTTTGCGGGGGCCTACTACGAGCAGTACTTC. It yields the protein CASSFAGAYYEQYF.

Only a few counts were recorded for this clonotype. V usage is TRBV7-3 and J usage is TRBJ1-5; 7 bases line up with TRBD1. V trimming: 5 bases; J trimming: 2 bases; junction bases outside the gene matches: 6. The CDR3 consists of 15 residues. Germline CDR1 SGHTA, CDR2 FQGTGA. The CDR3 sequence: CASSPGQPGNQPQHF. The CDR3 DNA sequence: TGTGCCAGCAGCCCGGGACAGCCGGGCAATCAGCCCCAGCATTTT.

Worth noting for this clonotype: A much larger clone differs by one base, so this may be a read error. The gene calls are TRBV2 and TRBJ2-3; D gene unclear. CDR3 length: 14 residues. The germline CDR1 and CDR2 sequences are SNHLY and FYNNEI. V was shortened by 6 bases and J by 5 bases, with 15 bases between the two germline ends. CDR3 bases: TGTGCCAGCAGAAGCAGTAAAATGGTAGATACGCAGTATTTT. This codes for CASRSSKMVDTQYF.

This clonotype was counted at least ten times. The V call is TRBV29-1, the J call TRBJ2-2, with TRBD1 identical over 9 bases. This CDR3 contains 16 residues. Germline V gene lookup returns CDR1 SQVTM and CDR2 ANQGSEA. V dropped 6 bases and J dropped 3; count of bases not matched to a gene: 11. The CDR3 loop reads CSVQSGTGYDTGELFF. In DNA, the CDR3 is TGCAGCGTCCAATCCGGGACAGGGTACGACACCGGGGAGCTGTTTTTT.

This clonotype was counted ten times or more. The chain employs TRBV14 and TRBJ2-3; D not resolved. The V gene's germline CDR1 is SGHDN and CDR2 FVKESK. The CDR3 loop spans 12 amino acids. Trimming removed 3 bases at V and 7 bases at J, with 8 bases between. The CDR3 sequence: CASSHIRYTQYF. Here the CDR3 DNA reads TGTGCCAGCAGCCATATCCGGTATACGCAGTATTTT.

This clonotype was detected a few times. The chain recombines TRBV19 with TRBJ1-1, with no clear D. Germline assignment: CDR1 LNHDA and CDR2 SQIVND (reference sequence). Trimming removed 1 base from V and 1 base from J, with 7 bases in between. This CDR3 spans 14 amino acids. For the CDR3, the DNA is TGTGCCAGTAGTATAGTGGGCGGGAACACTGAAGCTTTCTTT. This encodes CASSIVGGNTEAFF. The variable domain in full, with the rest retrieved from reference TRBV19 and TRBJ1-1, is DGGITQSPKYLFRKEGQNVTLSCEQNLNHDAMYWYRQDPGQGLRLIYYSQIVNDFQKGDIAEGYSVSREKKESFPLTVTSAQKNPTAFYLCASSIVGGNTEAFFGQGTRLTVV.

This clonotype was seen repeatedly, ten times or more. The J gene is TRBJ1-2, the V gene TRBV20-1; D gene unclear. Germline V lookup: CDR1 DFQATT, CDR2 SNEGSKA (reference sequence). This CDR3 region has 15 residues. V lost 0 bases, J lost 1 base, and 12 bases lay in between. Written as DNA, the CDR3 is TGCAGTGCTAGAGACTCAGGAGGCAGTAACTATGGCTACACCTTC. This gives the protein CSARDSGGSNYGYTF.

This clonotype appeared a few times. The chain carries TRBV7-2 and TRBJ2-7, with D unclear. Germline values: CDR1 SGHTA, CDR2 FQGNSA. The CDR3 spans 13 residues. V shed 1 base and J shed 6 bases, with 10 bases lying between them. Here the CDR3 reads CASSLGVWSEQYV. The CDR3 bases are TGTGCCAGCAGCTTAGGCGTGTGGAGCGAGCAGTACGTC.

The V gene is TRBV11-2, the J gene TRBJ2-6; TRBD1 aligns across 9 bases. J was trimmed by 0 bases and V by 5 bases; bases with no gene match: 14. This CDR3 region has 20 residues. Germline CDR1 reads SGHAT; CDR2 reads FQNNGV. The DNA for the CDR3 is TGTGCCAGCAGCATGGACAGGGGACCAGGCGCGAGCTCTGGGGCCAACGTCCTGACTTTC. Amino acid sequence: CASSMDRGPGASSGANVLTF.

Ten or more counts support this clonotype. The rearrangement links TRBV28 to TRBJ1-5; tentative D call: TRBD1 (5 bases). The CDR3 spans 18 residues. The germline V gene encodes CDR1 MDHEN and CDR2 SYDVKM. Trimming cost V 8 bases and J 5 bases, with 28 bases left between them. This CDR3 is CASARASGRGNSDQPQHF. Here the CDR3 DNA reads TGTGCCAGCGCCAGGGCTTCGGGGCGGGGGAATAGTGATCAGCCCCAGCATTTT. Using reference TRBV28 and TRBJ1-5 for the parts outside the CDR3, the full variable domain is DVKVTQSSRYLVKRTGEKVFLECVQDMDHENMFWYRQDPGLGLRLIYFSYDVKMKEKGDIPEGYSVSREKKERFSLILESASTNQTSMYLCASARASGRGNSDQPQHFGDGTRLSIL.

This clonotype has just a few counts. The chain has TRBV7-9 and TRBJ2-3; D unclear. CDR1 is SEHNR and CDR2 is FQNEAQ in the germline V gene (reference sequence). CDR3 length: 13 residues. V lost 3 bases, J lost 2 bases, and 6 bases lay in between. The DNA of the CDR3 is TGTGCCAGCAGCTTGGAGAACACAGATACGCAGTATTTT. Residues: CASSLENTDTQYF.

This sequence joins TRBV2 and TRBJ1-1; D not certain. The V gene lost 7 bases and the J gene lost 10 bases, with 16 bases spanning the gap. Germline CDR1 SNHLY, CDR2 FYNNEI. CDR3 length equals 12 residues. This CDR3 is CASIAGRRGAFF. CDR3 coding DNA: TGTGCCAGCATTGCTGGACGTAGAGGAGCTTTCTTT.

A few counts support this clonotype. The chain is built from TRBV5-1 and TRBJ2-1, with a tentative D call TRBD2 (6 bases). From germline, CDR1 is SGHRS and CDR2 YFSETQ. This CDR3 comprises 16 residues. Trimming left V 0 bases short and J 0 bases short, with 10 bases between. The CDR3 nucleotides read TGCGCCAGCAGCTTGGCCTCCGGGAGCTCCTACAATGAGCAGTTCTTC. This codes for CASSLASGSSYNEQFF.

This clonotype was seen more than once but under ten times. The chain is built from TRBV6-5 and TRBJ2-3; TRBD1 aligns across 8 bases. The V segment lost 7 bases and the J segment 5 bases; nucleotides outside the gene matches: 8. The CDR3 is 14 amino acids. The germline V gene encodes CDR1 MNHEY and CDR2 SVGAGI. The CDR3 protein is CASTPRGLGDTQYF. CDR3 DNA: TGTGCCAGCACTCCCAGGGGGCTAGGAGATACGCAGTATTTT.

This clonotype was seen at least ten times. The gene calls are TRBV28 and TRBJ2-1; D may correspond to TRBD1 or TRBD2 (5 bases each). Trimming removed 2 bases from V and 8 bases from J, with 16 bases in between. CDR3 length: 15 amino acids. CDR1 MDHEN and CDR2 SYDVKM come from the germline V gene. The CDR3 DNA is TGTGCCAGCAGTTTACATTCCATCGAGGGGTATGAGCAGTTCTTC. Amino acid sequence: CASSLHSIEGYEQFF.

The chain couples TRBV9 to TRBJ2-7; 8 positions match TRBD2. V shed 5 bases and J 6 bases; nucleotides not matched to a gene: 7. Germline lookup yields CDR1 SGDLS and CDR2 YYNGEE. The CDR3 runs 13 residues. This CDR3 is CASSHGLAAEQYF. The CDR3, as DNA: TGTGCCAGCAGTCATGGACTAGCCGCCGAGCAGTACTTC.

This clonotype was seen only a few times. The V call is TRBV20-1, the J call TRBJ2-3, with 7 bases fitting TRBD2. Germline V gene lookup returns CDR1 DFQATT and CDR2 SNEGSKA (reference sequence). The ends lost 3 bases at V and 5 bases at J; junction bases unmatched: 8. The CDR3 is made up of 14 amino acids. The CDR3 is CSARSSGSGDTQYF. CDR3 coding DNA: TGCAGTGCTAGGTCTAGCGGTTCAGGAGATACGCAGTATTTT.

The chain employs TRBV11-1 and TRBJ2-2, with D hard to call. V shed 0 bases and J shed 4 bases, with 6 bases lying between them. CDR1 and CDR2 from the germline V gene are SGHAT and FQDESV (reference sequence). The CDR3 is 14 residues long. The CDR3 reads CASSLALSTGELFF. CDR3 nucleotide sequence: TGTGCCAGCAGCTTAGCGCTAAGCACCGGGGAGCTGTTTTTT.

This clonotype was counted between two and nine times. The CDR3 is CSAPGLAGRPDTQYF. CDR3 DNA sequence: TGCAGTGCCCCTGGACTAGCGGGAAGGCCAGATACGCAGTATTTT. This chain links TRBV20-1 with TRBJ2-3; TRBD2 agrees at 12 bases. Germline trimming cut 6 bases from V and 4 bases from J; bases unmatched to any gene: 8. Looked up from germline, CDR1 is DFQATT and CDR2 is SNEGSKA (reference sequence). The CDR3 length is 15 residues.

The chain employs TRBV3-1 and TRBJ1-1; no definite D call. With 1 base removed from V and 5 bases from J, the gap between germline ends came to 14 bases. Germline V gene sequence: CDR1 LGHDT, CDR2 YNNKEL (reference sequence). The CDR3 has 15 residues. CDR3 bases: TGTGCCAGCAGCCAAGGGTGGGCGCTGCGGACTGAAGCTTTCTTT. Translation: CASSQGWALRTEAFF.

This clonotype was counted ten times or more. The chain links TRBV20-1 to TRBJ2-4, with TRBD2 matching over 7 bases. Germline CDR1 reads DFQATT; CDR2 reads SNEGSKA (reference sequence). The CDR3 extends over 18 amino acids. J lost 1 base, V lost 0 bases, and 12 bases had no gene match. Here the CDR3 DNA reads TGCAGTGCTAGAGAAGGCTCTAGCGGTGGCGGTGCCAAAAACATTCAGTACTTC. It specifies CSAREGSSGGGAKNIQYF.

There are many counts of this clonotype. The DNA for the CDR3 is TGTGCCAGCAGTTTGAGCTACCTGTCGAACACTGAAGCTTTCTTT. Translated: CASSLSYLSNTEAFF. V and J are TRBV27 and TRBJ1-1; D is undetermined. The CDR3 consists of 15 residues. With 3 bases removed from V and 1 base from J, the gap between germline ends came to 12 bases. Germline lookup yields CDR1 MNHEY and CDR2 SMNVEV (reference sequence).

This clonotype was seen more than once but under ten times. This rearrangement joins TRBV20-1 to TRBJ1-5, with unresolved D. The CDR3 sequence is 15 residues long. Germline CDR1 is DFQATT and CDR2 is SNEGSKA (reference sequence). V dropped 1 base and J dropped 0 bases, with 10 bases sitting between them. CDR3 sequence: CSARVSIDSNQPQHF. The DNA for the CDR3 is TGCAGTGCTAGAGTGAGTATCGATAGCAATCAGCCCCAGCATTTT.

This clonotype was detected a few times. The chain is built from TRBV7-2 and TRBJ2-4; 9 bases agree with TRBD1. CDR1 SGHTA and CDR2 FQGNSA come from the germline V gene. There are 14 residues in the CDR3. After removal of 5 bases from V and 8 bases from J, the junction contained 7 bases not matched to a gene. Here the CDR3 DNA reads TGTGCCAGCAGCCGGCGGGACAGGGAACACATTCAGTACTTC. Amino acid sequence: CASSRRDREHIQYF.

This clonotype was picked up a small number of times. V is TRBV5-4 and J is TRBJ2-5; tentative D call: TRBD2 (7 bases). CDR3 length: 15 amino acids. Germline lookup yields CDR1 SGHNT and CDR2 YYREEE (reference sequence). The V gene lost 4 bases and the J gene lost 6 bases, with 19 bases spanning the gap. The CDR3, as DNA: TGTGCCAGCAGCCACCAGGGAGAGGGGGGGAAGACCCAGTACTTC. Its protein product is CASSHQGEGGKTQYF.

V usage is TRBV6-5 and J usage is TRBJ2-7; 7 bases map to TRBD1. The CDR3 consists of 14 residues. The V segment lost 5 bases and the J segment 0 bases; nucleotides outside the gene matches: 4. Germline values: CDR1 MNHEY, CDR2 SVGAGI. CDR3 in amino acids: CASSPTGVSYEQYV. In DNA form, the CDR3 reads TGTGCCAGCAGTCCAACAGGGGTCTCCTACGAGCAGTACGTC.